The 21 T cell receptor beta chains below were found in one sample sequenced in a study of regulatory T cells in long-lasting Graves disease. Indicated time point: persistent/refractory GD, antithyroid drugs over 5 years with positive TRAb. PBMCs were the source of the RNA used for TCR sequencing. Construction of TCR beta libraries relied on iRepertoire HTBI primers and on Arm-PCR targeting CDR3 regions. TCRdb recomputed calls from the multiplex PCR reads with MiXCR, one row per CDR3 protein. The table has 350,000 to 500,000 distinct CDR3 sequences, about 21% seen once. The source was peripheral blood mononuclear cells (PBMCs), collected when the disease was refractory, from a patient treated with antithyroid drugs. The receptors originated from a female donor with Graves disease.

This clonotype has more than one count but fewer than ten. The rearrangement joins TRBV18 to TRBJ2-7; 9 nucleotides match TRBD1. The germline V gene encodes CDR1 KGHSH and CDR2 LQKENI. The CDR3 loop spans 20 amino acids. Losses at the gene ends were 1 base for V and 2 bases for J; bases not matched to a gene: 18. The CDR3 sequence: CASSPRSLTGGNLFTYEQYF. CDR3 DNA: TGTGCCAGCTCACCACGTAGTCTTACAGGGGGCAACCTTTTCACCTACGAGCAGTACTTC.

This clonotype was picked up many times. This rearrangement joins TRBV28 to TRBJ2-7; D not certain. The CDR3 contains 15 residues. Germline V lookup: CDR1 MDHEN, CDR2 SYDVKM. The V and J ends lost 4 bases and 3 bases respectively, with 16 bases between them. In DNA form, the CDR3 reads TGTGCCAGCAGTTCCGACTTTGCCAGAGACTACGAGCAGTACTTC. Protein sequence: CASSSDFARDYEQYF. Based on the CDR3 plus reference TRBV28 and TRBJ2-7, the full variable domain is DVKVTQSSRYLVKRTGEKVFLECVQDMDHENMFWYRQDPGLGLRLIYFSYDVKMKEKGDIPEGYSVSREKKERFSLILESASTNQTSMYLCASSSDFARDYEQYFGPGTRLTVT.

There are many counts of this clonotype. This chain joins TRBV6-1 and TRBJ2-7; the match to TRBD2 covers 13 bases. Germline CDR1 reads MNHNS; CDR2 reads SASEGT. V dropped 6 bases and J dropped 4; count of bases not matched to a gene: 3. This CDR3 is 14 amino acids long. This CDR3 reads CASRGLAGVYEQYF. CDR3 sequence (DNA): TGTGCCAGCAGAGGACTAGCGGGAGTGTACGAGCAGTACTTC.

This clonotype was detected only a few times. The V call is TRBV10-2, the J call TRBJ2-5; D is unresolved. Germline lookup yields CDR1 WSHSY and CDR2 SAAADI. CDR3 length equals 14 residues. The germline V and J ends were trimmed by 6 bases and 5 bases, with 16 bases remaining between them. CDR3 protein: CASSPLTTFETQYF. In DNA form, the CDR3 reads TGCGCCAGCAGCCCCTTAACGACCTTTGAGACCCAGTACTTC.

Note on this clonotype: A read error is possible here, since a much larger clone lies one base away. A read error is likely, as this CDR3 ends without the conserved phenylalanine or tryptophan. The V and J genes are TRBV7-8 and TRBJ2-5; perhaps TRBD1 as D (5 bases). Trimming removed 3 bases at V and 4 bases at J, with 9 bases between. Germline V gene lookup returns CDR1 SGHVS and CDR2 FQNEAQ. This CDR3 is built from 13 residues. The CDR3 protein is CASSFRVGETQYS. The CDR3 DNA sequence: TGTGCCAGCAGCTTCAGGGTTGGAGAGACCCAGTACTCC.

This clonotype was seen ten or more times. The chain recombines TRBV28 with TRBJ1-5; D uncertain. The CDR3 consists of 14 residues. Between the trimmed V and J ends, which lost 10 bases and 5 bases, there was a span of 18 bases. Germline V gene lookup returns CDR1 MDHEN and CDR2 SYDVKM. CDR3: CATTPGQPYQPQHF. CDR3 sequence (DNA): TGTGCCACCACCCCCGGGCAACCATATCAGCCCCAGCATTTT.

Note on this clonotype: A clone one base away is much larger, so this may be a read error. J is TRBJ2-5 and V is TRBV20-1, with 7 bases lining up with TRBD2. The germline V gene encodes CDR1 DFQATT and CDR2 SNEGSKA (reference sequence). V was pared by 7 bases and J by 2 bases, with 4 bases of the junction left unmatched. This CDR3 is built from 12 residues. The CDR3 protein is CSVFGGQETQYF. For the CDR3, the DNA is TGCAGTGTATTCGGGGGGCAAGAGACCCAGTACTTC.

This clonotype was detected many times. J is TRBJ2-5 and V is TRBV3-1; maybe TRBD2 (5 bases). Per the germline V gene, CDR1 is LGHDT and CDR2 is YNNKEL (reference sequence). Trimming cost V 4 bases and J 5 bases, with 11 bases left between them. This CDR3 contains 13 residues. CDR3 sequence (DNA): TGTGCCAGCAGCCCTAAGCGGACGGAGACCCAGTACTTC. This translates into CASSPKRTETQYF.

This clonotype was picked up many times. The chain couples TRBV5-1 to TRBJ2-2; possibly TRBD1 for D (6 bases). V was cut by 5 bases and J by 4 bases, with 12 bases left in between. This CDR3 is built from 14 residues. Looked up from germline, CDR1 is SGHRS and CDR2 is YFSETQ. The CDR3 loop is CASRPDRTTGELFF. In DNA, the CDR3 is TGCGCCAGCAGACCCGACAGGACCACCGGGGAGCTGTTTTTT.

This clonotype was seen repeatedly, ten times or more. The rearrangement links TRBV28 to TRBJ2-2; D call uncertain. The CDR3 length is 12 residues. The ends were cut back, 6 bases at V and 3 bases at J, with 5 bases in the middle. Germline assignment: CDR1 MDHEN and CDR2 SYDVKM. In nucleotides, the CDR3 is TGTGCCAGCAGCCGGCACACCGGGGAGCTGTTTTTT. Translated: CASSRHTGELFF.

V and J are TRBV6-1 and TRBJ1-5; TRBD1 aligns across 9 bases. V was pared by 6 bases and J by 0 bases, with 6 bases of the junction left unmatched. CDR3 length: 16 residues. Germline V gene sequence: CDR1 MNHNS, CDR2 SASEGT. The DNA for the CDR3 is TGTGCCAGCAGGCGACAGGGGGGGGATAGCAATCAGCCCCAGCATTTT. Residues: CASRRQGGDSNQPQHF.

The rearrangement joins TRBV14 to TRBJ1-1; TRBD1 aligns across 7 bases. Germline CDR1 SGHDN, CDR2 FVKESK. V lost 2 bases, J lost 2 bases, and 5 bases stayed unmatched. This CDR3 spans 15 amino acids. CDR3 coding DNA: TGTGCCAGCAGCCAACTTTACAGGGGAAACACTGAAGCTTTCTTT. Its translation is CASSQLYRGNTEAFF. Full variable domain (outside the CDR3, taken from reference TRBV14 and TRBJ1-1): EAGVTQFPSHSVIEKGQTVTLRCDPISGHDNLYWYRRVMGKEIKFLLHFVKESKQDESGMPNNRFLAERTGGTYSTLKVQPAELEDSGVYFCASSQLYRGNTEAFFGQGTRLTVV.

This clonotype appeared a few times. The J gene is TRBJ1-4, the V gene TRBV5-5; no firm D call. This CDR3 spans 15 amino acids. Germline lookup yields CDR1 SGHKS and CDR2 YYEKEE (reference sequence). Trimming removed 4 bases from V and 0 bases from J, with 10 bases in between. CDR3 protein: CASSPPTSTNEKLFF. Written as DNA, the CDR3 is TGTGCCAGCAGCCCCCCGACCTCAACTAATGAAAAACTGTTTTTT.

This chain links TRBV7-2 with TRBJ1-5, with 7 bases fitting TRBD1. There are 15 residues in the CDR3. CDR1 is SGHTA and CDR2 is FQGNSA in the germline V gene. The J segment lost 4 bases and the V segment lost 5 bases, leaving 8 bases of the junction unmatched. The CDR3 DNA reads as TGTGCCAGCAGCCCCGAGGGGGCGTGGAATCAGCCCCAGCATTTT. It yields the protein CASSPEGAWNQPQHF. The entire variable domain, with the rest obtained from reference TRBV7-2 and TRBJ1-5, is as follows: GAGVSQSPSNKVTEKGKDVELRCDPISGHTALYWYRQSLGQGLEFLIYFQGNSAPDKSGLPSDRFSAERTGGSVSTLTIQRTQQEDSAVYLCASSPEGAWNQPQHFGDGTRLSIL.

Points on this clonotype: One base away lies a much larger clone, so this may be a sequencing read error. The chain is built from TRBV20-1 and TRBJ2-4; 7 bases are shared with TRBD2. Germline V gene lookup returns CDR1 DFQATT and CDR2 SNEGSKA (reference sequence). The CDR3 totals 14 residues. The chain's CDR3 is CSASWGGGDYGHTF. Written as DNA, the CDR3 is TGCAGTGCTAGTTGGGGGGGTGGAGACTATGGCCACACCTTC.

This clonotype showed up just a few times. The rearrangement uses TRBV15 and TRBJ2-7; 9 bases match TRBD2. The ends lost 0 bases at V and 1 base at J; junction bases unmatched: 7. The CDR3 has 17 amino acids. CDR1 LNHNV and CDR2 YYDKDF come from the germline V gene (reference sequence). CDR3 sequence (DNA): TGTGCCACCAGCAGAGACTTGCGACTAGCGGAGTCCTACGAGCAGTACTTC. Its translation is CATSRDLRLAESYEQYF.

The rearrangement uses TRBV20-1 and TRBJ2-7; the D gene is possibly TRBD2 (5 bases). This CDR3 region has 13 residues. The germline gives CDR1 DFQATT, CDR2 SNEGSKA (reference sequence). Trimming left V 5 bases short and J 1 base short, with 12 bases between. The CDR3 is CSAYAGLSYEQYF. Written as DNA, the CDR3 is TGCAGTGCTTACGCGGGTCTGTCCTACGAGCAGTACTTC.

This clonotype was recorded many times. V gene TRBV5-5 combines with J gene TRBJ2-5, with D unresolved. Deletions cut 4 bases from V and 2 bases from J, with 9 bases between. The CDR3 runs to 13 residues. Germline V lookup: CDR1 SGHKS, CDR2 YYEKEE (reference sequence). Here the CDR3 DNA reads TGTGCCAGCAGCAGGGCAGGTCAAGAGACCCAGTACTTC. Its translation: CASSRAGQETQYF.

This clonotype was recorded a few times. The chain is built from TRBV7-6 and TRBJ2-2; unclear D gene. The V gene's germline CDR1 is SGHVS and CDR2 FNYEAQ. Trimming pared 1 base from V and 4 bases from J, leaving 13 bases between. CDR3 length: 16 residues. Here the CDR3 reads CASSLGGSTSTGELFF. The CDR3 bases are TGTGCCAGCAGCTTAGGCGGCAGCACGTCCACCGGGGAGCTGTTTTTT.

This clonotype was detected many times. J is TRBJ1-4 and V is TRBV12-3 or TRBV12-4, with D perhaps matching TRBD1 (5 bases). The CDR3 runs 16 residues. V was trimmed by 6 bases and J by 0 bases, leaving 14 bases between them. CDR3 bases: TGTGCCAGCAGCTTTGTAGCAGGGCCAACTAATGAAAAACTGTTTTTT. Translated: CASSFVAGPTNEKLFF.

This sequence joins TRBV12-3 or TRBV12-4 and TRBJ2-3; possibly TRBD1 for D (6 bases). This CDR3 has 13 residues. V lost 7 bases to trimming and J lost 1 base, with 9 bases between them. The CDR3 coding sequence is TGTGCCAGCATTGGGGGCGGCACAGATACGCAGTATTTT. This translates into CASIGGGTDTQYF.